The 18 T cell receptor beta chains reported below all come from one sample, sequenced in a study of blood T cell repertoires in COVID-19. Some clones are missing from TCRdb's copy, which holds only in-frame ones; the method was immunoSEQ multiplex PCR. The sample contains around 360,000 clones, around 87% of which appear only once. The sample taken for sequencing was PBMCs or T cells enriched from blood (not recorded which). The receptor set was obtained from a man aged 40-49 years in a cohort exposed to, infected with or recovered from COVID-19 (not recorded which).

The CDR3 spells CATAGWEGLSDEQFF. The CDR3 DNA reads as TGTGCCACGGCGGGCTGGGAGGGCCTATCCGATGAGCAGTTCTTC. The chain employs TRBV6-5 and TRBJ2-1; 7 positions agree with TRBD2. Looked up from germline, CDR1 is MNHEY and CDR2 is SVGAGI. J gave up 8 bases and V 10 bases, and 17 bases lay outside the gene matches. This CDR3 is 15 amino acids long.

The chain combines TRBV6-5 with TRBJ2-3; 7 bases line up with TRBD2. The germline V gene has CDR1 MNHEY and CDR2 SVGAGI. The V gene end was trimmed by 6 bases and the J gene end by 6 bases; junction bases not matched to a gene: 6. The CDR3 extends over 13 amino acids. The CDR3 loop is CASSPAGADTQYF. DNA for the CDR3: TGTGCCAGCAGCCCCGCGGGAGCCGATACGCAGTATTTT.

As concerns this clone: Germline is not matched at one junction end, which may reflect a read error. This chain joins TRBV27 and TRBJ2-7, with D possibly TRBD2 on 5 matching bases. The CDR3 has 14 residues. Germline values: CDR1 MNHEY, CDR2 SMNVEV (reference sequence). The CDR3 region has the DNA TGTGCCAGCAGCTCTAGGACGGGATTCTACGCGCAGTACTTC. It codes for CASSSRTGFYAQYF.

This chain links TRBV11-2 with TRBJ2-5, with D maybe TRBD2 (6 bases). Germline V gives CDR1 SGHAT, CDR2 FQNNGV. Trimming stripped 1 base from V and 5 bases from J, with 17 bases between. This CDR3 is 16 amino acids long. CDR3 sequence: CASSLGRGGLGETQYF. The CDR3 nucleotides read TGTGCCAGCAGCTTAGGTCGAGGAGGGTTAGGGGAGACCCAGTACTTC.

This clone was seen once. In DNA form, the CDR3 reads TGTGCCAGCAACAAACAGGGTTGGAGGGAGACCCAGTACTTC. Its protein product is CASNKQGWRETQYF. This sequence joins TRBV5-6 and TRBJ2-5; tentatively, D is TRBD1 (6 bases). The CDR3 is made up of 14 amino acids. Germline V gene data show CDR1 as SGHDT and CDR2 as YYEEEE. V was pared by 6 bases and J by 5 bases, with 17 bases between. Drawing the rest from reference TRBV5-6 and TRBJ2-5, the complete variable domain is DAGVTQSPTHLIKTRGQQVTLRCSPKSGHDTVSWYQQALGQGPQFIFQYYEEEERQRGNFPDRFSGHQFPNYSSELNVNALLLGDSALYLCASNKQGWRETQYFGPGTRLLVL.

CDR3: CASSHPRGTGELFF. CDR3 bases: TGCGCCAGCAGCCACCCTCGGGGGACCGGGGAGCTGTTTTTT. The chain uses TRBV4-1 and TRBJ2-2, with D perhaps matching TRBD2 (6 bases). The CDR3 loop spans 14 amino acids. The V gene's germline CDR1 is MGHRA and CDR2 YSYEKL. Trimming left V 3 bases short and J 5 bases short, with 10 bases between.

This chain connects TRBV7-9 to TRBJ1-1; TRBD1 matches at 12 bases. V was clipped by 4 bases and J by 4 bases; unmatched bases: 10. Germline CDR1 SEHNR, CDR2 FQNEAQ (reference sequence). This CDR3 comprises 17 residues. CDR3 DNA sequence: TGTGCCAGCAGCTCGGGACAGGGGGCTGGTTTAAGCACTGAAGCTTTCTTT. It is translated as CASSSGQGAGLSTEAFF.

The V and J genes are TRBV11-2 and TRBJ2-3; D might be TRBD1 (6 bases). Germline V gene lookup returns CDR1 SGHAT and CDR2 FQNNGV. CDR3 size: 16 residues. Deletions cut 5 bases from V and 2 bases from J, with 17 bases between. CDR3 bases: TGTGCCAGCAGCCCCCTCAGGGGAAGCACCACAGATACGCAGTATTTT. As protein: CASSPLRGSTTDTQYF.

The chain has TRBV19 and TRBJ1-1; TRBD1 might be the D (5 bases). The germline CDR1 and CDR2 sequences are LNHDA and SQIVND (reference sequence). The germline V and J ends were trimmed by 6 bases and 6 bases, with 11 bases remaining between them. The CDR3 runs to 12 residues. The DNA for the CDR3 is TGTGCCAGTAGAGGGGCGGGGCCTGAAGCTTTCTTT. Translation gives CASRGAGPEAFF.

This clone was seen more than once but under ten times. The CDR3 reads CASRAERQTYEQYF. Here the CDR3 DNA reads TGTGCCAGCAGGGCCGAGCGGCAGACCTACGAGCAGTACTTC. The chain uses TRBV2 and TRBJ2-7, with D maybe TRBD2 (5 bases). The V gene's germline CDR1 is SNHLY and CDR2 FYNNEI. The CDR3 runs to 14 residues. Trimming removed 6 bases at V and 2 bases at J, with 14 bases between.

The chain employs TRBV3-1 (or the pseudogene TRBV3-2) and TRBJ1-6; 11 bases are shared with TRBD1. Germline assignment: CDR1 LGHDT and CDR2 YNNKEL (reference sequence). The V and J ends lost 7 bases and 0 bases, in that order; junction bases with no gene match: 5. The CDR3 loop spans 17 amino acids. For the CDR3, the DNA is TGTGCCAGCACCCAGGGACAGGGGGGCTCCTATAATTCACCCCTCCACTTT. Its protein is CASTQGQGGSYNSPLHF.

This CDR3 reads CASSLGATSYGYTF. DNA of the CDR3: TGCGCCAGCAGCTTGGGTGCGACTAGCTATGGCTACACCTTC. The rearrangement joins TRBV5-1 to TRBJ1-2, with D unresolved. With 0 bases removed from V and 4 bases from J, the gap between germline ends came to 10 bases. The CDR3 covers 14 residues. Germline V gives CDR1 SGHRS, CDR2 YFSETQ.

The CDR3 DNA is TGCGCCAGCAGCCAAGTGGCTCAGACCCAGTACTTC. Residues: CASSQVAQTQYF. The V gene is TRBV4-1, the J gene TRBJ2-5, with D uncertain. The germline V gene has CDR1 MGHRA and CDR2 YSYEKL. The CDR3 sequence is 12 residues long. Between the trimmed V and J ends, which lost 1 base and 6 bases, there was a span of 6 bases.

The chain couples TRBV5-1 to TRBJ2-2; TRBD1 matches at 11 bases. This CDR3 has 15 amino acids. Germline V gives CDR1 SGHRS, CDR2 YFSETQ. The V segment lost 7 bases and the J segment 4 bases; nucleotides outside the gene matches: 6. The CDR3 region is CASSPGTGGTGELFF. Here the CDR3 DNA reads TGCGCCAGCTCCCCGGGGACAGGGGGCACCGGGGAGCTGTTTTTT.

This chain connects TRBV7-8 to TRBJ1-1, with D tentatively TRBD1 (6 bases). The CDR3 is 15 residues long. The V end was cut by 0 bases, the J end by 5 bases, with 13 bases between. Germline-derived CDR1 and CDR2 are SGHVS and FQNEAQ. CDR3 loop: CASSLAQGWGTEAFF. The CDR3 region has the DNA TGTGCCAGCAGCTTAGCACAGGGCTGGGGGACTGAAGCTTTCTTT. The variable domain in full, with the rest retrieved from reference TRBV7-8 and TRBJ1-1, is GAGVSQSPRYKVAKRGQDVALRCDPISGHVSLFWYQQALGQGPEFLTYFQNEAQLDKSGLPSDRFFAERPEGSVSTLKIQRTQQEDSAVYLCASSLAQGWGTEAFFGQGTRLTVV.

J is TRBJ1-1 and V is TRBV3-1 (or the pseudogene TRBV3-2); 7 nucleotides agree with TRBD1. The CDR3 is 13 residues long. The V and J ends lost 5 bases and 1 base, in that order; junction bases with no gene match: 1. Germline V CDR1 and CDR2: LGHDT, YNNKEL (reference sequence). The CDR3 loop is CASSSGGNTEAFF. DNA of the CDR3: TGTGCCAGCAGCTCAGGGGGGAACACTGAAGCTTTCTTT.

In this sample, this clone turned up once. This sequence joins TRBV19 and TRBJ1-2; TRBD1 might be the D (6 bases). The germline CDR1 and CDR2 sequences are LNHDA and SQIVND (reference sequence). V was trimmed by 6 bases and J by 2 bases, leaving 16 bases between them. The CDR3 spans 15 residues. CDR3 DNA: TGTGCCAGTAGAAACGCAGGGGAAGCGAACTATGGCTACACCTTC. It is translated as CASRNAGEANYGYTF.

The chain combines TRBV27 with TRBJ2-5, with 9 nucleotides matching TRBD2. The CDR3 covers 15 residues. Germline CDR1 is MNHEY and CDR2 is SMNVEV (reference sequence). V gave up 6 bases and J gave up 5 bases; unmatched junction bases: 10. Here the CDR3 reads CASRSGTSRGETQYF. CDR3 coding DNA: TGTGCCAGCAGGAGCGGGACTAGCCGGGGGGAGACCCAGTACTTC.